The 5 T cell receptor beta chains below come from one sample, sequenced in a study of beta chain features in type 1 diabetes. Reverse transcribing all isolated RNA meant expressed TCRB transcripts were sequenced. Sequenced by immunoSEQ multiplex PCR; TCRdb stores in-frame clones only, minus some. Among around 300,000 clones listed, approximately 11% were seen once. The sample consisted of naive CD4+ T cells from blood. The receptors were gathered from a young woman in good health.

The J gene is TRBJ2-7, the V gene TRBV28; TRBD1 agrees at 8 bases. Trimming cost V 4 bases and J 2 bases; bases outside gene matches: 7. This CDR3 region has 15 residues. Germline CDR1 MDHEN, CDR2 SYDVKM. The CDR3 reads CASSWGDRSAYEQYF. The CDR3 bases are TGTGCCAGCAGTTGGGGGGACAGGAGCGCCTACGAGCAGTACTTC.

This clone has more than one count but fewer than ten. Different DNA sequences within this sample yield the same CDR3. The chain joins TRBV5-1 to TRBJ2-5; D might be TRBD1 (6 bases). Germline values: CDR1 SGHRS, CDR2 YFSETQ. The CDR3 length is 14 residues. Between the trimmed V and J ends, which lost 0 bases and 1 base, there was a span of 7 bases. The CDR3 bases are TGCGCCAGCAGCTTGGTAGGGGGCCAAGAGACCCAGTACTTC. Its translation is CASSLVGGQETQYF.

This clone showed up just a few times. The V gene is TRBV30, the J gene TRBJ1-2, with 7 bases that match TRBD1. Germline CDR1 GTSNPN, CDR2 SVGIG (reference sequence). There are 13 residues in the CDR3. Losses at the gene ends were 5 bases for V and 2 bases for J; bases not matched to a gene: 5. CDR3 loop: CAWRTGENYGYTF. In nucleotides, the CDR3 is TGTGCCTGGCGGACAGGCGAGAACTATGGCTACACCTTC.

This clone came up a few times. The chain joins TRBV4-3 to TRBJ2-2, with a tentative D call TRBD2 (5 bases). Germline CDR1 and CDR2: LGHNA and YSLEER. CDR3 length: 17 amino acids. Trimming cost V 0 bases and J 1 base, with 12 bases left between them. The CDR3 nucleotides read TGCGCCAGCAGCCAAGATCGGGGAGCCCTGAACACCGGGGAGCTGTTTTTT. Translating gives CASSQDRGALNTGELFF.

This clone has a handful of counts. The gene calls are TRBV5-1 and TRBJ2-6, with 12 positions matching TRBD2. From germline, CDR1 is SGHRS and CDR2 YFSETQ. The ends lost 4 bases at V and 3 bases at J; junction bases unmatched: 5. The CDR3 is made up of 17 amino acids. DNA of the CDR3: TGCGCCAGCAGCCCGACTAGCGGGAGCGGTGGGGCCAACGTCCTGACTTTC. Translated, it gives CASSPTSGSGGANVLTF.